This T cell receptor (beta chain) comes out of a study of blood T cell repertoires in COVID-19. Study details: Italy, Spain and the United States were the sources of the convalescent and acute COVID-19 samples. Nucleic acid was either cDNA or gDNA, and it came from T cells, B-cell-depleted T cells, or PBMCs.

Original processing methods: Researchers report that nucleated cell counts were estimated from reference gene primer amplification. Sequencing used immunoSEQ multiplex PCR; TCRdb keeps in-frame clones, though not all of them. The V and J calls and the clone size are those of that table, but D and trimming were determined from the DNA. The data contain roughly 190,000 clones, 80% to 95% of them singletons. This receptor was obtained from a man aged 45-60 years with acute or convalescent COVID-19. The sequenced sample consisted of peripheral blood.

CDR3 sequence reads: CASSRGTREFF. CDR3 bases: TGTGCCAGCAGTCGTGGGACAAGAGAGTTCTTC. V usage is TRBV6-5 and J usage is TRBJ2-1; D perhaps matches TRBD1 (6 bases). The length of the CDR3 is 11 residues. Germline V gene data show CDR1 as MNHEY and CDR2 as SVGAGI. V lost 5 bases and J lost 14, with 13 bases in between.